The following is a T cell receptor beta chain sequence with its context. The record originates from a study of shared clonotypes between healthy human individuals. TCRdb keeps only in-frame clones here, not all; method: immunoSEQ multiplex PCR. The sample lists more than 2,000,000 clones; around nine tenths were seen once. The V gene's germline CDR1 is GTSNPN and CDR2 SVGIG (reference sequence). This CDR3 has 14 residues. V dropped 0 bases and J dropped 4; count of bases not matched to a gene: 5. Source material: naive CD4+ T cells sorted from blood. Indicated subset: CD45RA+ positively selected. The TCR was taken from a man between 18 and 29 years old in good health. The genes are TRBV30 and TRBJ2-7; 8 bases line up with TRBD1. The CDR3 reads CAWSVDDRGYEQYF. For the CDR3, the DNA is TGTGCCTGGAGTGTAGACGACAGGGGTTACGAGCAGTACTTC.